Following are 2 T cell receptor beta chains from one sample sequenced in a study of response to subunit inactivated influenza vaccine. TCRdb recomputed calls from the RT-PCR reads with MiXCR, one row per CDR3 protein. Among roughly 650,000 distinct CDR3 sequences, 15% to 18% were seen once, and the ten largest hold roughly 12%. Sequenced here: PBMCs from blood, sampled 12 days after vaccination. The receptors were gathered from a man aged 50-60 years who received an inactivated influenza vaccine.

The chain carries TRBV7-2 and TRBJ2-2; no reliable D call. Trimming stripped 0 bases from V and 5 bases from J, with 10 bases between. CDR1 and CDR2 from the germline V gene are SGHTA and FQGNSA. This CDR3 region has 15 residues. CDR3 sequence (DNA): TGTGCCAGCAGCTTAGCGTACTCCCCAACCGGGGAGCTGTTTTTT. It codes for CASSLAYSPTGELFF.

The chain combines TRBV3-1 with TRBJ1-5; 9 nucleotides agree with TRBD1. The CDR3 has 13 residues. CDR1 and CDR2 (germline): LGHDT, YNNKEL (reference sequence). V was clipped by 9 bases and J by 6 bases; unmatched bases: 6. CDR3 sequence (DNA): TGTGCCAGTGCCGGGACAGGGATTCAGCCCCAGCATTTT. Its protein product is CASAGTGIQPQHF.